This TCR beta chain was sequenced during a study of T cell responses to AZD1222 COVID-19 vaccine. As concerns this clone: Its target is not known. At the DNA level, this CDR3 is encoded by other sequences in the same sample as well.

Assay used: immunoSEQ multiplex PCR; TCRdb lists only in-frame clones, some missing. The sample shows about 180,000 clones, 80% to 90% of them seen only once. The CDR3 sequence is 11 residues long. The V and J ends lost 4 bases and 0 bases respectively, with 3 bases between them. CDR1 GTSNPN and CDR2 SVGIG come from the germline V gene (reference sequence). Overall study findings and caveats: Per reports, nearly half of all spike-specific TCRs target regions that are unmutated in variants.

The chain uses TRBV30 and TRBJ1-1; D remains unclear. The sequence derives from an adult in good health. The input for sequencing was peripheral blood, taken on day 0 of AZD1222 vaccination. This CDR3 reads CAWNLNTEAFF. The DNA of the CDR3 is TGTGCCTGGAATCTGAACACTGAAGCTTTCTTT.